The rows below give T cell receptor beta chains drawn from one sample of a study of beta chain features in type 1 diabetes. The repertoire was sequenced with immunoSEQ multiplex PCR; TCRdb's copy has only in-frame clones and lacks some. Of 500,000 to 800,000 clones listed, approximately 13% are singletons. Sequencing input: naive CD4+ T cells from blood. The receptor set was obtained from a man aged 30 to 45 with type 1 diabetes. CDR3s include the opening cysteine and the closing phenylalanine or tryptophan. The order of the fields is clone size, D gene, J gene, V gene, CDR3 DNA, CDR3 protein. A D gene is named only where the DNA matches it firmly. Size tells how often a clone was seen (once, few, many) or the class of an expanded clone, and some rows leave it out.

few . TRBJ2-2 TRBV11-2 TGTGCCAGCAGCTTGGGTTTGCACACCGGGGAGCTGTTTTTT CASSLGLHTGELFF
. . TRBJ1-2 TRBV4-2 TGTGCCAGCAGCCAACCGACAAGAGGCTATGGCTACACCTTC CASSQPTRGYGYTF
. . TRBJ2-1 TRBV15 TGTGCCACCAGCAGAGAAGGGAGGGGGGACTACAATGAGCAGTTCTTC CATSREGRGDYNEQFF
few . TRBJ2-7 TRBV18 TGTGCCAGCTCTCAACAGTCCTACGAGCAGTACTTC CASSQQSYEQYF
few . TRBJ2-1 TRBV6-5 TGTGCCAGCAGTTACCGGCTCCTGAGGTCCAATGAGCAGTTCTTC CASSYRLLRSNEQFF
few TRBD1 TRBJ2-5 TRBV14 TGTGCCAGCAGCGGGCACCGGGACAGCCAAGAGACCCAGTACTTC CASSGHRDSQETQYF
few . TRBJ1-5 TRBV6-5 TGTGCCAGCAGTTCGCTCAATCAGCCCCAGCATTTT CASSSLNQPQHF
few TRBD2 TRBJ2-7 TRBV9 TGTGCCAGCAGCGTAGGAGCGGGGAACTCCTACGAGCAGTACTTC CASSVGAGNSYEQYF
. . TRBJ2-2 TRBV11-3 TGTGCCAGCAGCTTACAGGACAACACCGGGGAGCTGTTTTTT CASSLQDNTGELFF
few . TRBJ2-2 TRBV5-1 TGCGCCAGCAGCCGCGGGCTCACTCCCCCCGGGGAGCTGTTTTTT CASSRGLTPPGELFF
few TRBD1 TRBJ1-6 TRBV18 TGTGCCAGCTCACCACAGGAGGGGGCCTATTCACCCCTCCACTTT CASSPQEGAYSPLHF
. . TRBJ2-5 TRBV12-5 TGTGCTAGTAGACCCACCGGGGCAGAGACCCAGTACTTC CASRPTGAETQYF
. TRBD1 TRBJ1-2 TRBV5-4 TGTGCCAGCAGCTCTTCGGGGACAGCAAGCTATGGCTACACCTTC CASSSSGTASYGYTF
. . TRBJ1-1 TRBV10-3 TGTGCCATCAGCCACAGGGATGGGGCCACTGAAGCTTTCTTT CAISHRDGATEAFF
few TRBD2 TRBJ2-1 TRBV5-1 TGCGCCAGCAGCTCCGGGACTAGCGGGGCGTTTTACAATGAGCAGTTCTTC CASSSGTSGAFYNEQFF
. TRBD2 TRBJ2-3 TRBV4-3 TGCGCCAGCAGCCCTCACTTAACGTCTAGCGGGGGGGCGACAGATACGCAGTATTTT CASSPHLTSSGGATDTQYF
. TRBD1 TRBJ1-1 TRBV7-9 TGTGCCAGCAGCTTTACAGGGGCAGAAGCTTTCTTT CASSFTGAEAFF
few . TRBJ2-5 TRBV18 TGTGCCAGCTCGCTCCTGGGTGGGGAGACCCAGTACTTC CASSLLGGETQYF
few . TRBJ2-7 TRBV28 TGTGCCAGCAGTTTTGGTCCGTACGAGCAGTACTTC CASSFGPYEQYF
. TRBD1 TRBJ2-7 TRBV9 TGTGCCAGCAGCGCCGGGACAGATTCCTACGAGCAGTACTTC CASSAGTDSYEQYF
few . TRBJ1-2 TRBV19 TGTGCCAGTAGTCGGGCTCAACTGTATGGCTACACCTTC CASSRAQLYGYTF
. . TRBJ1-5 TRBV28 TGTGCCAGCAGTCTGGTAGTCCAGCCCCAGCATTTT CASSLVVQPQHF
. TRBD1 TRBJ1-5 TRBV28 TGTGCCAGCAGTTCCGGACAGGGTCATCAGCCCCAGCATTTT CASSSGQGHQPQHF
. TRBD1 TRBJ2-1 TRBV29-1 TGCAGCGTTGATGAAGGACAGGCGAACTCCTACAATGAGCAGTTCTTC CSVDEGQANSYNEQFF
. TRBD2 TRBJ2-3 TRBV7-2 TGTGCCAGCAGCTTAGGTAGCGGGGGGGCCTTCGCAGATACGCAGTATTTT CASSLGSGGAFADTQYF
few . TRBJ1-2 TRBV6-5 TGTGCCAGCAGTTACAACCCACGAAGAACTTTTTATGGCTACACCTTC CASSYNPRRTFYGYTF
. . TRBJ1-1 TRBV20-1 TGCAGTGCCGGGGGCCTGCCGCGCGCCTTT CSAGGLPRAF
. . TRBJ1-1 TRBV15 TGTGCCACCAGCTTACCCGCGTATGGCACTGAAGCTTTCTTT CATSLPAYGTEAFF
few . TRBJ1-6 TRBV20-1 TGCAGTGCTAGAGTTGCTTCACCCCTCCACTTT CSARVASPLHF
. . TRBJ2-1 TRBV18 TGTGCCAGCTCACCAACGAGAAATGAGCAGTTCTTC CASSPTRNEQFF
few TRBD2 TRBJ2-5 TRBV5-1 TGCGCCAGCAGCTTGGGGTCTAGCGGGAGCCAAGAGACCCAGTACTTC CASSLGSSGSQETQYF
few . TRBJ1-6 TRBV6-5 TGTGCCAGCAGCCACAGAGGAGTCTATAATTCACCCCTCCACTTT CASSHRGVYNSPLHF
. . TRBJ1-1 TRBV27 TGTGCCAGCAGCCCCCGGGGGACTGAAGCTTTCTTT CASSPRGTEAFF
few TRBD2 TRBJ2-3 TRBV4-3 TGCGCCAGCAGCCAAGCCCATACCCCTAGCGGGGTGCGCACAGATACGCAGTATTTT CASSQAHTPSGVRTDTQYF
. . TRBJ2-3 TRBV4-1 TGCGCCAGCAGCCAAGCAATAGCTGCGCCTAGCACAGATACGCAGTATTTT CASSQAIAAPSTDTQYF